The rows below give T cell receptor beta chains drawn from one sample of a study of tumor-infiltrating lymphocytes in primary liver carcinoma. TCRdb itself ran the multiplex PCR reads through MiXCR, one entry per CDR3 protein. Counted here are about 99,000 distinct CDR3 sequences, almost 70% occurring once; the ten biggest clones make up over 7.5%. The source material was liver tumor tissue from sampling region 5. The source of these receptors is a woman between 55 and 75 years old with primary liver carcinoma and hepatitis B virus infection. The CDR3 runs from the conserved cysteine through the conserved F or W. D genes are given only for firm matches. Not all rows give a size; the values are once, few, many and, for expanded clones, a class.

D gene: .; J gene: TRBJ2-7; V gene: TRBV11-2; clone size: .; CDR3 protein: CTSSHTILEQYF; CDR3 DNA: TGTACCAGCAGCCACACTATACTCGAGCAGTACTTC
D gene: .; J gene: TRBJ2-5; V gene: TRBV11-2; clone size: .; CDR3 protein: CASSIDRGETQYF; CDR3 DNA: TGTGCCAGCAGCATAGATAGGGGAGAAACCCAGTACTTC
D gene: .; J gene: TRBJ1-5; V gene: TRBV4-1; clone size: .; CDR3 protein: CPSSQVGRADQPQHF; CDR3 DNA: TGCCCCAGCAGCCAGGTGGGCAGGGCGGATCAGCCCCAGCATTTT
D gene: .; J gene: TRBJ1-1; V gene: TRBV4-1; clone size: .; CDR3 protein: CASSRDVGEASF; CDR3 DNA: TGTGCCAGCAGCCGAGACGTGGGAGAAGCTTCCTTT
D gene: TRBD1; J gene: TRBJ2-2; V gene: TRBV29-1; clone size: .; CDR3 protein: CSPRTGETGQLFF; CDR3 DNA: TGCAGCCCTCGGACAGGGGAGACCGGGCAGCTGTTTTTT
D gene: TRBD2; J gene: TRBJ2-3; V gene: TRBV29-1; clone size: .; CDR3 protein: CSIERTSGDTQYF; CDR3 DNA: TGCAGCATTGAAAGGACTAGCGGAGATACGCAGTATTTT
D gene: .; J gene: TRBJ2-7; V gene: TRBV4-1; clone size: .; CDR3 protein: CASSQPGEGTYEQYF; CDR3 DNA: TGCGCCAGCAGCCAACCAGGGGAAGGGACCTACGAGCAGTACTTC
D gene: TRBD1; J gene: TRBJ2-6; V gene: TRBV12-3/TRBV12-4; clone size: medium-sized; CDR3 protein: CASSLATGTGANVLTF; CDR3 DNA: TGTGCCAGCAGTTTAGCGACAGGGACTGGGGCCAACGTCCTGACTTTC
D gene: .; J gene: TRBJ2-6; V gene: TRBV7-3; clone size: few; CDR3 protein: CASSLQVSSGANVLTF; CDR3 DNA: TGTGCCAGCAGTTTACAGGTGTCCTCTGGGGCCAACGTCCTGACTTTC
D gene: TRBD1; J gene: TRBJ2-7; V gene: TRBV11-3; clone size: .; CDR3 protein: CVSSIGIGGSLEQYF; CDR3 DNA: TGTGTCAGCAGCATAGGGATAGGGGGCTCCCTCGAGCAGTACTTC
D gene: TRBD2; J gene: TRBJ2-7; V gene: TRBV6-1; clone size: .; CDR3 protein: CACSLTGTSGYEQYF; CDR3 DNA: TGTGCCTGCAGTCTTACCGGGACTAGCGGTTACGAGCAGTACTTC
D gene: TRBD2; J gene: TRBJ2-7; V gene: TRBV20-1; clone size: .; CDR3 protein: CGAIQRDQYEQYF; CDR3 DNA: TGCGGTGCTATTCAGCGGGACCAGTACGAGCAGTACTTC
D gene: .; J gene: TRBJ2-1; V gene: TRBV7-3; clone size: few; CDR3 protein: CASSLIPYNEQFF; CDR3 DNA: TGTGCCAGCAGCTTAATCCCCTACAATGAGCAGTTCTTC
D gene: .; J gene: TRBJ2-7; V gene: TRBV10-3; clone size: once; CDR3 protein: CAINPGGTRNYERCF; CDR3 DNA: TGTGCCATTAACCCTGGGGGGACAAGGAACTACGAGCGGTGCTTC
D gene: TRBD1; J gene: TRBJ2-3; V gene: TRBV11-2; clone size: .; CDR3 protein: CASSFLGTDMQYF; CDR3 DNA: TGTGCCAGCAGTTTCCTCGGGACAGATATGCAGTATTTT
D gene: TRBD2; J gene: TRBJ2-7; V gene: TRBV6-2/TRBV6-3; clone size: .; CDR3 protein: CASIMASGRSYEQYF; CDR3 DNA: TGTGCCAGCATTATGGCTAGCGGGAGGTCGTACGAGCAGTACTTC
D gene: .; J gene: TRBJ2-2; V gene: TRBV6-1; clone size: .; CDR3 protein: CVSSAVSRELLF; CDR3 DNA: TGTGTCAGCAGTGCGGTTAGCAGGGAGCTGTTATTT
D gene: TRBD2; J gene: TRBJ2-5; V gene: TRBV5-1; clone size: .; CDR3 protein: CANNLGLAGRAVQETQHF; CDR3 DNA: TGCGCCAATAACTTGGGGCTAGCGGGAAGGGCGGTACAAGAGACCCAGCACTTC
D gene: .; J gene: TRBJ2-5; V gene: TRBV9; clone size: .; CDR3 protein: CTSTVGSGQETQYF; CDR3 DNA: TGTACCAGCACCGTAGGTAGCGGCCAAGAGACCCAGTACTTC
D gene: .; J gene: TRBJ2-1; V gene: TRBV5-1; clone size: few; CDR3 protein: CASSLLASSYNEQFF; CDR3 DNA: TGCGCCAGCAGCTTGCTAGCGAGCTCCTACAATGAGCAGTTCTTC